This TCR beta chain was obtained from a study of blood T cell repertoires in COVID-19. Study background: Both acute and convalescent COVID-19 samples were obtained from the United States, Italy and Spain. T cells, B-cell-depleted T cells, or PBMCs supplied cDNA or gDNA.

It was during active infection that Seattle patients were enrolled and then longitudinally followed. Original data processing: From reference gene primer amplification, estimates of nucleated cell counts were derived. Generated by immunoSEQ multiplex PCR, the TCRdb table keeps only in-frame clones and is missing some. That table is the source of V, J and clone size, and D and trimming were worked out from the DNA. This sample has roughly 340,000 clones; over 80% occur once, and the top ten carry about 6%. Germline CDR1 reads MNHEY; CDR2 reads SVGAGI. The V gene lost 6 bases and the J gene lost 7 bases, with 16 bases spanning the gap. This CDR3 comprises 14 residues.

The receptor comes from a woman aged 45 to 65 with COVID-19, enrolled during active disease. Source material: peripheral blood. The gene calls are TRBV6-5 and TRBJ1-3, with D tentatively TRBD1 (5 bases). The CDR3 here is CASRVGGPENTIYF. DNA for the CDR3: TGTGCCAGCAGGGTGGGGGGACCGGAGAACACCATATATTTT.